The T cell receptor (beta chain) under discussion was sequenced for a study of control samples from healthy donors and cancer patients. Here immunoSEQ multiplex PCR was the method, and the copy in TCRdb shows in-frame clones only, minus some. The profile shows some 150,000 clones, around 94% of them singletons. From germline, CDR1 is SGDLS and CDR2 YYNGEE. This CDR3 has 14 amino acids. The ends were cut back, 4 bases at V and 7 bases at J, with 17 bases in the middle. Sequencing input: PBMCs. The J gene is TRBJ2-5, the V gene TRBV9; D perhaps matches TRBD2 (6 bases). The receptor was derived from a man between 60 and 75 years old with colorectal cancer. The CDR3: CASSSGRDGGTQYF. The CDR3 DNA reads TGTGCCAGCAGCTCGGGCAGGGACGGGGGGACCCAGTACTTC.